This is a list of T cell receptor beta chains from one sample in a study of T-cell memory formation after mild COVID-19. MiXCR, run by TCRdb on the 5' RACE reads, gives a single entry per CDR3 protein. The sample holds about 110,000 distinct CDR3 sequences; over 15% are singletons and the top ten take around 5.1%. The sample consisted of PBMCs or a T cell subset sorted from them (not recorded which). These receptors were obtained from a man between 18 and 35 years old who had mild COVID-19 (a few samples of this study predate the infection). Cell type and time point are not known. Both conserved end residues are part of each CDR3. D genes are given only for firm matches. Size values are once, few and many counts, or a class for expanded clones, and some rows have none.

D gene: -
J gene: TRBJ2-3
V gene: TRBV29-1
clone size: -
CDR3 protein: CSVYKWDSTDTQYF
CDR3 DNA: TGCAGCGTTTACAAATGGGACTCCACAGATACGCAGTATTTT

D gene: TRBD2
J gene: TRBJ2-5
V gene: TRBV2
clone size: once
CDR3 protein: CASGRSSGGGETQYF
CDR3 DNA: TGTGCCAGCGGGCGGAGTAGCGGGGGAGGGGAGACCCAGTACTTC

D gene: -
J gene: TRBJ2-2
V gene: TRBV5-1
clone size: -
CDR3 protein: CASSLGIANTGELFF
CDR3 DNA: TGCGCCAGCAGCTTGGGAATCGCGAACACCGGGGAGCTGTTTTTT

D gene: -
J gene: TRBJ2-3
V gene: TRBV12-3/TRBV12-4
clone size: -
CDR3 protein: CASRGPGTDTQYF
CDR3 DNA: TGTGCCAGCAGGGGGCCGGGCACAGATACGCAGTATTTT

D gene: TRBD2
J gene: TRBJ2-2
V gene: TRBV7-3
clone size: few
CDR3 protein: CASSLKRGENTGELFF
CDR3 DNA: TGTGCCAGCAGCTTAAAGCGGGGAGAAAACACCGGGGAGCTGTTTTTT

D gene: -
J gene: TRBJ1-6
V gene: TRBV4-3
clone size: -
CDR3 protein: CASSLEVGGDSPLHF
CDR3 DNA: TGCGCCAGCAGCCTCGAGGTAGGGGGGGATTCACCCCTCCACTTT

D gene: TRBD2
J gene: TRBJ2-1
V gene: TRBV4-1
clone size: -
CDR3 protein: CASSQPGKRGAHNEQFF
CDR3 DNA: TGCGCCAGCAGCCAACCTGGAAAGCGGGGGGCTCACAATGAGCAGTTCTTC

D gene: TRBD2
J gene: TRBJ2-5
V gene: TRBV9
clone size: many
CDR3 protein: CASSVAAGGQETQYF
CDR3 DNA: TGTGCCAGCAGCGTAGCGGCGGGGGGCCAAGAGACCCAGTACTTC

D gene: TRBD1
J gene: TRBJ1-4
V gene: TRBV6-5
clone size: -
CDR3 protein: CASSYSFTGGREKLFF
CDR3 DNA: TGTGCCAGCAGTTACTCTTTCACAGGGGGTCGTGAAAAACTGTTTTTT

D gene: -
J gene: TRBJ2-3
V gene: TRBV4-3
clone size: few
CDR3 protein: CASSQSLSGRVDTQYF
CDR3 DNA: TGCGCCAGCAGCCAATCCTTGTCAGGGCGGGTGGATACGCAGTATTTT

D gene: -
J gene: TRBJ2-3
V gene: TRBV5-4
clone size: -
CDR3 protein: CASSLTTGTQYF
CDR3 DNA: TGTGCCAGCAGCTTGACAACGGGCACGCAGTATTTT

D gene: TRBD1
J gene: TRBJ2-7
V gene: TRBV12-3/TRBV12-4
clone size: -
CDR3 protein: CASRGGQGPYEQYF
CDR3 DNA: TGTGCCAGCAGGGGGGGACAGGGCCCCTACGAGCAGTACTTC

D gene: -
J gene: TRBJ2-3
V gene: TRBV7-2
clone size: -
CDR3 protein: CASSLVSGQAHTQYF
CDR3 DNA: TGTGCCAGCAGCTTAGTGTCGGGGCAGGCACATACGCAGTATTTT

D gene: -
J gene: TRBJ2-1
V gene: TRBV7-6
clone size: -
CDR3 protein: CASSTGSVGEQFF
CDR3 DNA: TGTGCCAGCAGCACAGGGTCAGTGGGAGAGCAGTTCTTC

D gene: -
J gene: TRBJ1-2
V gene: TRBV27
clone size: -
CDR3 protein: CATRGHGDYGYTF
CDR3 DNA: TGTGCCACCAGGGGCCACGGGGACTATGGCTACACCTTC

D gene: -
J gene: TRBJ2-3
V gene: TRBV10-3
clone size: -
CDR3 protein: CAISGASTDTQYF
CDR3 DNA: TGTGCCATCAGCGGGGCTAGCACAGATACGCAGTATTTT

D gene: -
J gene: TRBJ2-5
V gene: TRBV14
clone size: few
CDR3 protein: CASSQDTVQETQYF
CDR3 DNA: TGTGCCAGCAGCCAAGACACAGTCCAAGAGACCCAGTACTTC

D gene: TRBD1
J gene: TRBJ1-1
V gene: TRBV5-1
clone size: -
CDR3 protein: CASSFRDRGTEAFF
CDR3 DNA: TGCGCCAGCAGCTTTCGGGACAGGGGAACTGAAGCTTTCTTT

D gene: -
J gene: TRBJ2-5
V gene: TRBV4-1
clone size: -
CDR3 protein: CASSQAGSGTETQYF
CDR3 DNA: TGCGCCAGCAGCCAAGCCGGCTCCGGGACGGAGACCCAGTACTTC

D gene: -
J gene: TRBJ2-2
V gene: TRBV20-1
clone size: few
CDR3 protein: CSARDSPYTGELFF
CDR3 DNA: TGCAGTGCTAGAGATTCCCCGTACACCGGGGAGCTGTTTTTT

D gene: -
J gene: TRBJ2-5
V gene: TRBV6-5
clone size: few
CDR3 protein: CASGSLQETQYF
CDR3 DNA: TGTGCCAGCGGCAGCCTCCAAGAGACCCAGTACTTC

D gene: -
J gene: TRBJ2-2
V gene: TRBV7-2
clone size: -
CDR3 protein: CASSKAATAKTGELFF
CDR3 DNA: TGTGCCAGCAGCAAAGCGGCAACAGCGAAAACCGGGGAGCTGTTTTTT

D gene: TRBD2
J gene: TRBJ2-5
V gene: TRBV11-2
clone size: few
CDR3 protein: CASSSLAGWETQYF
CDR3 DNA: TGTGCCAGCAGCTCATTAGCGGGGTGGGAGACCCAGTACTTC

D gene: TRBD2
J gene: TRBJ2-1
V gene: TRBV4-2
clone size: -
CDR3 protein: CASSPRILAGGSNEQFF
CDR3 DNA: TGTGCCAGCAGCCCCCGGATACTAGCGGGGGGTAGCAATGAGCAGTTCTTC

D gene: -
J gene: TRBJ2-5
V gene: TRBV18
clone size: few
CDR3 protein: CASSENSGMGETQYF
CDR3 DNA: TGTGCCAGCTCCGAAAATTCAGGGATGGGAGAGACCCAGTACTTC

D gene: TRBD1
J gene: TRBJ2-7
V gene: TRBV29-1
clone size: -
CDR3 protein: CSARDRGYEQYF
CDR3 DNA: TGCAGCGCCCGGGACAGGGGTTACGAGCAGTACTTC

D gene: TRBD2
J gene: TRBJ2-4
V gene: TRBV27
clone size: -
CDR3 protein: CASSLSPSGGAKNIQYF
CDR3 DNA: TGTGCCAGCAGTTTATCGCCTAGCGGGGGGGCCAAAAACATTCAGTACTTC

D gene: -
J gene: TRBJ2-3
V gene: TRBV5-1
clone size: -
CDR3 protein: CASKSGQGTDTQYF
CDR3 DNA: TGCGCCAGCAAGTCGGGGCAGGGCACAGATACGCAGTATTTT

D gene: -
J gene: TRBJ2-6
V gene: TRBV4-2
clone size: few
CDR3 protein: CASSQVYGGSGANVLTF
CDR3 DNA: TGTGCCAGCAGCCAAGTATACGGTGGGTCTGGGGCCAACGTCCTGACTTTC

D gene: -
J gene: TRBJ2-5
V gene: TRBV18
clone size: many
CDR3 protein: CASSPSYLEETQYF
CDR3 DNA: TGTGCCAGCTCACCATCTTATCTAGAAGAGACCCAGTACTTC

D gene: -
J gene: TRBJ2-1
V gene: TRBV18
clone size: -
CDR3 protein: CASSPIGTYNEQFF
CDR3 DNA: TGTGCCAGCTCACCAATAGGGACCTACAATGAGCAGTTCTTC

D gene: -
J gene: TRBJ2-3
V gene: TRBV9
clone size: -
CDR3 protein: CASSRKQGEYADTQYF
CDR3 DNA: TGTGCCAGCAGCAGGAAACAGGGAGAGTACGCAGATACGCAGTATTTT

D gene: -
J gene: TRBJ1-5
V gene: TRBV7-2
clone size: few
CDR3 protein: CASSFGLLNQPQHF
CDR3 DNA: TGTGCCAGCAGCTTCGGATTATTGAATCAGCCCCAGCATTTT

D gene: TRBD2
J gene: TRBJ2-3
V gene: TRBV5-1
clone size: many
CDR3 protein: CASSSGLAGFADTQYF
CDR3 DNA: TGCGCCAGCAGCTCGGGACTAGCGGGGTTTGCAGATACGCAGTATTTT

D gene: -
J gene: TRBJ1-5
V gene: TRBV20-1
clone size: few
CDR3 protein: CSAREITRDNQPQHF
CDR3 DNA: TGCAGTGCTAGAGAGATTACCAGAGACAATCAGCCCCAGCATTTT

D gene: TRBD2
J gene: TRBJ2-4
V gene: TRBV12-3/TRBV12-4
clone size: few
CDR3 protein: CASRPGGEIENIQYF
CDR3 DNA: TGTGCCAGCCGGCCGGGGGGTGAGATAGAAAACATTCAGTACTTC

D gene: -
J gene: TRBJ1-2
V gene: TRBV19
clone size: -
CDR3 protein: CASRQIEAGTYGYTF
CDR3 DNA: TGTGCCAGTAGGCAGATTGAGGCGGGGACCTATGGCTACACCTTC

D gene: -
J gene: TRBJ2-5
V gene: TRBV12-3/TRBV12-4
clone size: -
CDR3 protein: CASSPRWTQYF
CDR3 DNA: TGTGCCAGCAGTCCTCGATGGACCCAGTACTTC

D gene: -
J gene: TRBJ2-5
V gene: TRBV7-9
clone size: few
CDR3 protein: CASSRGGREETQYF
CDR3 DNA: TGTGCCAGCAGCCGAGGGGGTAGGGAAGAGACCCAGTACTTC

D gene: -
J gene: TRBJ2-1
V gene: TRBV4-2
clone size: -
CDR3 protein: CASSQGRGTNEQFF
CDR3 DNA: TGTGCCAGCAGCCAAGGGAGGGGGACAAATGAGCAGTTCTTC

D gene: -
J gene: TRBJ2-5
V gene: TRBV12-3/TRBV12-4
clone size: many
CDR3 protein: CASTFGGPQETQYF
CDR3 DNA: TGTGCCAGCACTTTCGGGGGGCCCCAAGAGACCCAGTACTTC